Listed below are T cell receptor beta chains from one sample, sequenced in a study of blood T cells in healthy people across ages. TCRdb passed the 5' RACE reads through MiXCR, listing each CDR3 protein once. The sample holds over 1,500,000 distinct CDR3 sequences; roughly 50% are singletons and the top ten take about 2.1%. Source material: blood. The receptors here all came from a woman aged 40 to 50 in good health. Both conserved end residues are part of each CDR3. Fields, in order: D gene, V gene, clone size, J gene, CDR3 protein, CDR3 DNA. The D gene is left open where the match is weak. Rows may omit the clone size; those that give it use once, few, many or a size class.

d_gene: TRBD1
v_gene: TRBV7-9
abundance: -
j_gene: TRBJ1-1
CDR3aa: CASSPGQGISNTEAFF
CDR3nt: TGTGCCAGCAGCCCCGGACAGGGAATAAGTAACACTGAAGCTTTCTTT

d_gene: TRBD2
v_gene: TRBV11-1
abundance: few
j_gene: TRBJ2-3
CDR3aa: CASSYPSGGARSGDTQYF
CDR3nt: TGTGCCAGCAGCTACCCTAGCGGGGGGGCCCGAAGTGGAGATACGCAGTATTTT

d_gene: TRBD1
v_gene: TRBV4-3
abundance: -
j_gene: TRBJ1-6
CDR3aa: CASSQGTGYGDSPLHF
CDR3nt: TGCGCCAGCAGCCAAGGGACAGGCTATGGGGATTCACCCCTCCACTTT

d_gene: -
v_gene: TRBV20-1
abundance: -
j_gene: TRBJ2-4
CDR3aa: CSATRQTLAKNIQYF
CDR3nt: TGCAGTGCGACCCGACAGACCCTAGCCAAAAACATTCAGTACTTC

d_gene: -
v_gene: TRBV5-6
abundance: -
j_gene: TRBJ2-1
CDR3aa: CASSPNWGTYNEQFF
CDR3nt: TGTGCCAGCAGCCCCAACTGGGGAACCTACAATGAGCAGTTCTTC

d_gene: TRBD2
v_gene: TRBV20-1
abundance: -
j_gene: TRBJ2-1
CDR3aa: CSAPLAGGLQETQFF
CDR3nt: TGCAGTGCACCACTAGCGGGGGGACTCCAAGAGACCCAGTTCTTC

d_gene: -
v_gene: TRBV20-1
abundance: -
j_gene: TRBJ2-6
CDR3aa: CSASPGLTGHSGANVLTF
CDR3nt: TGCAGTGCCTCGCCAGGTCTTACCGGGCACTCTGGGGCCAACGTCCTGACTTTC

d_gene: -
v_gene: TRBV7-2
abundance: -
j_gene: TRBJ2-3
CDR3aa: CASSPYSERQYF
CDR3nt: TGTGCCAGCAGCCCTTACTCTGAGCGGCAGTATTTT

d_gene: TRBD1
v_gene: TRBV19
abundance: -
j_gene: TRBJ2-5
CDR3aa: CASRLSGTGAGEQYF
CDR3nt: TGTGCCAGTAGACTCTCCGGGACAGGGGCTGGAGAGCAGTACTTC

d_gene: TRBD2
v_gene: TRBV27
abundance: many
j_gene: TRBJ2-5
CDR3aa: CASSPWTSQETQYF
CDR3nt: TGTGCCAGCAGCCCATGGACTAGTCAAGAGACCCAGTACTTC

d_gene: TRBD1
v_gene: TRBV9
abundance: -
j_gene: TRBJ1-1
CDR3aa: CASSPTGASHTEAFF
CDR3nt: TGTGCCAGCAGCCCTACAGGGGCGAGTCACACTGAAGCTTTCTTT

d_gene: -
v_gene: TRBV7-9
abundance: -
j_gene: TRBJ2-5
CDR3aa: CASTTILDRNQETQYF
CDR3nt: TGTGCCAGCACCACCATCCTGGACAGAAACCAAGAGACCCAGTACTTC

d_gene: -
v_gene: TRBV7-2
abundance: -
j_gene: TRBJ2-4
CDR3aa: CASSPSYGDIQYF
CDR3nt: TGTGCCAGCAGCCCCTCGTACGGGGACATTCAGTACTTC

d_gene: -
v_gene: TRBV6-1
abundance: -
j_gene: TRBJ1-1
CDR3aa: CASIGRQAFF
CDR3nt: TGTGCCAGCATAGGGAGGCAAGCTTTCTTT

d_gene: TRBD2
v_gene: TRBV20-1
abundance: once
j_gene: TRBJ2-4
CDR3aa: CSARIAGGPNIQYF
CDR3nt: TGCAGTGCTAGAATAGCGGGGGGCCCAAACATTCAGTACTTC

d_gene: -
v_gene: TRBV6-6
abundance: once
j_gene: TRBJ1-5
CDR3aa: CASSYSPANTNQPQHF
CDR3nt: TGTGCCAGCAGTTACTCTCCCGCCAATACGAATCAGCCCCAGCATTTT

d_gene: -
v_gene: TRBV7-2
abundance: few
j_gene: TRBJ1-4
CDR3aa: CASSKRGVNEKLFF
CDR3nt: TGTGCCAGCAGCAAGAGGGGGGTTAATGAAAAACTGTTTTTT

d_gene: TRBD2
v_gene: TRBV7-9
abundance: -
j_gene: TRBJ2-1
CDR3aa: CASSFPGTSGGPSSYNEQFF
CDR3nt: TGTGCCAGCAGCTTCCCGGGGACTAGCGGGGGGCCAAGCTCCTACAATGAGCAGTTCTTC

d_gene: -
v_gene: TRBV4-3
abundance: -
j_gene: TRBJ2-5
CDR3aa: CASSQQIDRTETQYF
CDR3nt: TGCGCCAGCAGCCAGCAGATAGACAGGACTGAGACCCAGTACTTC

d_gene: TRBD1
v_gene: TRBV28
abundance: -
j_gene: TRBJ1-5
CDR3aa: CASTRDRTNQPQHF
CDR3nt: TGTGCCAGCACCCGGGACAGGACTAATCAGCCCCAGCATTTT

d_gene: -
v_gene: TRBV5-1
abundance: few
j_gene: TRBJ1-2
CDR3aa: CASSFSVTGGSSGYTF
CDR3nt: TGCGCCAGCAGCTTTTCAGTGACGGGCGGATCGTCTGGCTACACCTTC

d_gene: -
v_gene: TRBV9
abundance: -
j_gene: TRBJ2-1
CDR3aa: CASSVEVWESYNEQFF
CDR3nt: TGTGCCAGCAGCGTAGAGGTTTGGGAGTCTTACAATGAGCAGTTCTTC

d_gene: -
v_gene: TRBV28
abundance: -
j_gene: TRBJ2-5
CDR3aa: CASSLPLGSVQETQYF
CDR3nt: TGTGCCAGCAGCCTCCCCCTAGGGTCGGTCCAAGAGACCCAGTACTTC

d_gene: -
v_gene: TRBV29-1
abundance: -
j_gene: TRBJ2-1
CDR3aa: CSATRTDSVYNEQFF
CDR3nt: TGCAGCGCGACACGGACAGACTCCGTATACAATGAGCAGTTCTTC

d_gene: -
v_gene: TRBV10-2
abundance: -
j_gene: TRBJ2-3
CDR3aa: CASRDIGITDTQYF
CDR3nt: TGCGCCAGCAGGGATATCGGGATCACAGATACGCAGTATTTT

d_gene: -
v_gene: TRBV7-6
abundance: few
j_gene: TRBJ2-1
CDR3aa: CASSFGNFDEQFF
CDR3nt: TGTGCCAGCAGCTTCGGGAACTTCGATGAGCAGTTCTTC

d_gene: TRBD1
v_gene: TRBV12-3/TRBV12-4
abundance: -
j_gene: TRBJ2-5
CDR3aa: CASSLPSFTGGRETQYF
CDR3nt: TGTGCCAGCAGTTTACCCTCCTTCACAGGGGGGAGAGAGACCCAGTACTTC

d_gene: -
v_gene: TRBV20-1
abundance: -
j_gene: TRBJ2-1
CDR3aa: CSARELTSYNEQFF
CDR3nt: TGCAGTGCTAGAGAACTAACCTCCTACAATGAGCAGTTCTTC

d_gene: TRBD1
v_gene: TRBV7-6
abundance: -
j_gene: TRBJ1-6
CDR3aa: CASSWGQGADNSPLHF
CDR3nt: TGTGCCAGCAGCTGGGGACAGGGGGCGGATAATTCACCCCTCCACTTT

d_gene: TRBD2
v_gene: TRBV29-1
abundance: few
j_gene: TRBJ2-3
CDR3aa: CSVGPLSGGTDTQYF
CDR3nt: TGCAGCGTTGGGCCCCTTAGCGGGGGCACAGATACGCAGTATTTT

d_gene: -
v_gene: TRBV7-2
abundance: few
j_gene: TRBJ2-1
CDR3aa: CASSFGFYNEQFF
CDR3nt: TGTGCCAGCAGCTTCGGCTTCTACAATGAGCAGTTCTTC

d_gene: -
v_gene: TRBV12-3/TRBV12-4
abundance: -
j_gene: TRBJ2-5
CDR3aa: CASRGNDGEQYF
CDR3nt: TGTGCCAGCAGGGGCAACGATGGAGAGCAGTATTTC

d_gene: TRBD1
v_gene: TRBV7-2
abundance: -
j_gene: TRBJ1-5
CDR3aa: CASSSGTGIYSNQPQHF
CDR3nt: TGTGCCAGCAGCTCCGGGACAGGGATTTATAGCAATCAGCCCCAGCATTTT

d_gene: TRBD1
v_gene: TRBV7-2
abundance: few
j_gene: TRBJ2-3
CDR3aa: CASRVQGGGADTQYF
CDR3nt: TGTGCCAGCAGAGTACAGGGGGGAGGCGCAGATACGCAGTATTTT

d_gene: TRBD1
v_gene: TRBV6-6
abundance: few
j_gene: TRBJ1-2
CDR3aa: CASSDSTGFGYTF
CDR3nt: TGTGCCAGCAGTGACTCGACAGGGTTTGGCTACACCTTC

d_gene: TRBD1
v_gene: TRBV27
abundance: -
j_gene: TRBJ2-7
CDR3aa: CASSLNTGGYEQYF
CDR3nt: TGTGCCAGCAGTCTAAATACAGGGGGATACGAGCAGTACTTC

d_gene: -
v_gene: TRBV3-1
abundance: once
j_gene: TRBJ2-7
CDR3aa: CASSQGTLGGEQYF
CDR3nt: TGTGCCAGCAGCCAAGGTACCCTGGGCGGCGAGCAGTACTTC

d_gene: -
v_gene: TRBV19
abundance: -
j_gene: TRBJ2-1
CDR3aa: CASRGLGAGSYNEQFF
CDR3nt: TGTGCCAGTAGGGGGCTAGGGGCCGGGTCCTACAATGAGCAGTTCTTC

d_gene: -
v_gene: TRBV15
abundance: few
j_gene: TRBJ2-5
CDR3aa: CATSRDPRQETQYF
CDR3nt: TGTGCCACCAGCAGAGATCCCCGACAAGAGACCCAGTACTTC

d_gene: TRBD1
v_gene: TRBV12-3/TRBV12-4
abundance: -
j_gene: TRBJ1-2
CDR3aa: CASSLRGQGAFGYTF
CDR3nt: TGTGCCAGCAGTTTAAGGGGACAGGGGGCCTTCGGCTACACCTTC